Described below is a single T cell receptor beta chain sequence and its context. What it recognizes is unknown. The record originates from a study of cytomegalovirus exposure and HLA in healthy donors. Findings of the study overall: Within the 120 or so validation repertoires, first-cohort TCR clusters tended to co-occur, according to a later analysis. Both high specificity and high sensitivity reportedly marked the classifier's diagnosis of cytomegalovirus status. TCR beta chains numbering some 160 were designated cytomegalovirus-associated.

Libraries were prepared by immunoSEQ multiplex PCR; TCRdb keeps only in-frame clonotypes and omits some of them. The sample lists approximately 220,000 clones, 65% to 85% occurring once. The V end was cut by 6 bases, the J end by 5 bases, with 16 bases between. Germline CDR1 reads MNHNS; CDR2 reads SASEGT. This CDR3 comprises 14 residues. This chain connects TRBV6-1 to TRBJ2-5, with D unclear. The source is a woman aged 30 to 39 in good health and CMV-seropositive. The sample taken for sequencing was PBMCs. CDR3 sequence (DNA): TGTGCCAGCAGCAAGGGTTTCCAGTCGGAGACCCAGTACTTC. This translates into CASSKGFQSETQYF.